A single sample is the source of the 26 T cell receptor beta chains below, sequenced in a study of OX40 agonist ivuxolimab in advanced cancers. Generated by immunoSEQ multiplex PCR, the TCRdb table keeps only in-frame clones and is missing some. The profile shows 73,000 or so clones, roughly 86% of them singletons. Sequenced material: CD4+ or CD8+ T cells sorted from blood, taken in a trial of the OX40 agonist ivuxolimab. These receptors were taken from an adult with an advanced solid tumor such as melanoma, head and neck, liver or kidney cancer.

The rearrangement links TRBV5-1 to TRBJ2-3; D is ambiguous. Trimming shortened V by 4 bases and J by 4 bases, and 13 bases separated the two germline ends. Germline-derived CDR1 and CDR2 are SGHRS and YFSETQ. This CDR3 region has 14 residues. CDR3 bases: TGCGCCAGCAGCACCCTAGGTGGCTCAGATACGCAGTATTTT. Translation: CASSTLGGSDTQYF.

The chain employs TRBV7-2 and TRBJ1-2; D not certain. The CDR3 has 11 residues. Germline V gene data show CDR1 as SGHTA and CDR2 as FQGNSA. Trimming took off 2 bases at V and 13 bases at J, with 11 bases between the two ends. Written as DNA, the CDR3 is TGTGCCAGCAGCTTAAGCTTAGTTGCCACCTTC. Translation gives CASSLSLVATF. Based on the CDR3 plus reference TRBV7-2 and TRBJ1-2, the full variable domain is GAGVSQSPSNKVTEKGKDVELRCDPISGHTALYWYRQSLGQGLEFLIYFQGNSAPDKSGLPSDRFSAERTGGSVSTLTIQRTQQEDSAVYLCASSLSLVATFGSGTRLTVV.

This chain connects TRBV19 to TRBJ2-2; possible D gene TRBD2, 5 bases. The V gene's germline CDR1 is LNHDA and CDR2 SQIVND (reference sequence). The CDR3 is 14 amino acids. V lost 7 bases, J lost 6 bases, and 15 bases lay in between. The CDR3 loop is CASTILASAGELFF. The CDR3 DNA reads TGTGCCAGTACTATTCTAGCCTCGGCCGGGGAGCTGTTTTTT.

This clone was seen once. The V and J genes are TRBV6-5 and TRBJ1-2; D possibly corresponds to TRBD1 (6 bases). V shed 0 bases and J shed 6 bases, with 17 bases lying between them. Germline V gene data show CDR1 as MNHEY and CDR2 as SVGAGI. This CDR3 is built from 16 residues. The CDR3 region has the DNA TGTGCCAGCAGTTACTCCGGGCAGGCCCCAGGGGATGGCTACACCTTC. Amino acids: CASSYSGQAPGDGYTF.

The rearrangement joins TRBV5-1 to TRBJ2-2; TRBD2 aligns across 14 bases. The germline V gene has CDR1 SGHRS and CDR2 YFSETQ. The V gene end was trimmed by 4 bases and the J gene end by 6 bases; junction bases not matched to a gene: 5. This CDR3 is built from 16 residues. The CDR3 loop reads CASSVGTSGGSGELFF. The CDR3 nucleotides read TGCGCCAGCAGCGTCGGGACTAGCGGGGGTTCCGGGGAGCTGTTTTTT.

The CDR3 bases are TGTGCCAGCAGCTTAGCGACAGGGCCAACCGGGGAGCTGTTTTTT. Translation: CASSLATGPTGELFF. The V gene is TRBV7-6, the J gene TRBJ2-2, with 7 bases aligning to TRBD1. The V gene's germline CDR1 is SGHVS and CDR2 FNYEAQ. The trim removed 0 bases at V and 5 bases at J, leaving 3 bases unmatched. The CDR3 has 15 amino acids.

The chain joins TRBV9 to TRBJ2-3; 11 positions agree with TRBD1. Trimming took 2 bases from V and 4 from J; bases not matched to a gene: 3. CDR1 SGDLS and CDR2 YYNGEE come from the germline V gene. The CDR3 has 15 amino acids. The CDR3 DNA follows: TGTGCCAGCAGCGTTCCGGGACAGGGGGCAGATACGCAGTATTTT. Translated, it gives CASSVPGQGADTQYF.

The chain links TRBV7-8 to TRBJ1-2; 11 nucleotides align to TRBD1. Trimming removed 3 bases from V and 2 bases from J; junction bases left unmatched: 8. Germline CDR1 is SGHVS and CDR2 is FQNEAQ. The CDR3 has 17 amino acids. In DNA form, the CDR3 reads TGTGCCAGCAGCTTTTCCCGGACAGGGGGCGCAAACTATGGCTACACCTTC. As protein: CASSFSRTGGANYGYTF. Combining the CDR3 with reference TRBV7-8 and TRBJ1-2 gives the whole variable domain GAGVSQSPRYKVAKRGQDVALRCDPISGHVSLFWYQQALGQGPEFLTYFQNEAQLDKSGLPSDRFFAERPEGSVSTLKIQRTQQEDSAVYLCASSFSRTGGANYGYTFGSGTRLTVV.

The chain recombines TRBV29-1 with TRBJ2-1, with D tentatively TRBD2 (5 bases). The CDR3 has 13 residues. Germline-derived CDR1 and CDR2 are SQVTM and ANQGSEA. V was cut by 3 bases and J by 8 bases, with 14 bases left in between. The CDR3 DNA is TGCAGCGTTGAGTCCGGGGATTTGGATGAGCAGTTCTTC. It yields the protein CSVESGDLDEQFF.

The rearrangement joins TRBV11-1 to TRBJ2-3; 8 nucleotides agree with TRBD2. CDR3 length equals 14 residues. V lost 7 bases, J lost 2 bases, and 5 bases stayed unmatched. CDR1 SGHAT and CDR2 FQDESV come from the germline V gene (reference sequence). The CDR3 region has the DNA TGTGCCAGCACCGGCGGGGGGCCCACAGATACGCAGTATTTT. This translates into CASTGGGPTDTQYF.

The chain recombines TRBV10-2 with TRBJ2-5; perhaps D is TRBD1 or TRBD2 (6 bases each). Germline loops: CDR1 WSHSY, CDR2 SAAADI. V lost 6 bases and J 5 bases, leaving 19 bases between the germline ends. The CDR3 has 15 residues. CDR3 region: CASRRRPGAEETQYF. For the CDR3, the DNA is TGCGCCAGCAGGCGCAGGCCGGGGGCGGAGGAGACCCAGTACTTC.

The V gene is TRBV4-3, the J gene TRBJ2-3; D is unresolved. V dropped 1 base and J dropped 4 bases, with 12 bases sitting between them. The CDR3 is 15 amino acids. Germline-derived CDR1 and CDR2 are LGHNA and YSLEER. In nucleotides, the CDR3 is TGCGCCAGCAGCCAAGGCATGGCGAGGCCAGATACGCAGTATTTT. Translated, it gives CASSQGMARPDTQYF.

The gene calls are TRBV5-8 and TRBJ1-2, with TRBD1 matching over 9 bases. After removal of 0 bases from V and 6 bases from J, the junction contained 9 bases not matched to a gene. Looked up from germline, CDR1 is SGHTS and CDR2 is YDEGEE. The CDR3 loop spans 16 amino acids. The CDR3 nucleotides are TGTGCCAGCAGCTTGGAGTCGGGACAGGGTCTTAATGGCTACACCTTC. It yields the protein CASSLESGQGLNGYTF.

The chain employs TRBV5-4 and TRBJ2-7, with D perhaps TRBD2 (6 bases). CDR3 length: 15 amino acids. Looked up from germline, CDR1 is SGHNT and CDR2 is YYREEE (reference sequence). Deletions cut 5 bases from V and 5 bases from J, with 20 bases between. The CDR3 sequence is CASSLIGGVENEQYF. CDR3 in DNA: TGTGCCAGCAGTCTGATCGGGGGAGTAGAGAACGAGCAGTACTTC.

The chain's CDR3 is CASRAQGLSYEQYF. CDR3 nucleotides: TGTGCCAGCAGGGCCCAGGGTCTGTCCTACGAGCAGTACTTC. The V and J genes are TRBV28 and TRBJ2-7; the D gene is possibly TRBD1 (5 bases). Germline V gene sequence: CDR1 MDHEN, CDR2 SYDVKM. Between the trimmed V and J ends, which lost 6 bases and 1 base, there was a span of 13 bases. CDR3 size: 14 residues.

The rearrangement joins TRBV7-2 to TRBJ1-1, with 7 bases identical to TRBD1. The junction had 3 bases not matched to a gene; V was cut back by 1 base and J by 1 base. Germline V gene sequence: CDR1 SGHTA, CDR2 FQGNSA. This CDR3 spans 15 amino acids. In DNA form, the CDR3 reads TGTGCCAGCAGCTTAGTAGGGACAGCGAACACTGAAGCTTTCTTT. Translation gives CASSLVGTANTEAFF.

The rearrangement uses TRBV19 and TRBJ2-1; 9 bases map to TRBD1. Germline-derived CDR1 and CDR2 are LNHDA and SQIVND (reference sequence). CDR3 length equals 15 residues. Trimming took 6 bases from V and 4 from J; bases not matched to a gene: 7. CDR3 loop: CASSNRDRDYNEQFF. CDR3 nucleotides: TGTGCCAGTAGCAACCGGGACAGGGATTACAATGAGCAGTTCTTC.

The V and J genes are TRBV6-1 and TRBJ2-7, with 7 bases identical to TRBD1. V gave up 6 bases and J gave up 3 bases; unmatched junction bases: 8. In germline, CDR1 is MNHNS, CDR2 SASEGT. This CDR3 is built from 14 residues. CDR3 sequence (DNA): TGTGCCAGCAGGTTAGGGACAGAAGGCTACGAGCAGTACTTC. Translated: CASRLGTEGYEQYF.

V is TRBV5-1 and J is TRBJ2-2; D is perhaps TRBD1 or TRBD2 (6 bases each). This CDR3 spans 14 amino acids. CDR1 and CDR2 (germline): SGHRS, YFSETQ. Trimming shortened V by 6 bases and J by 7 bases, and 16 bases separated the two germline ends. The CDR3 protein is CASKEGGPVGELFF. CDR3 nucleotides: TGCGCCAGCAAAGAGGGGGGTCCGGTCGGGGAGCTGTTTTTT.

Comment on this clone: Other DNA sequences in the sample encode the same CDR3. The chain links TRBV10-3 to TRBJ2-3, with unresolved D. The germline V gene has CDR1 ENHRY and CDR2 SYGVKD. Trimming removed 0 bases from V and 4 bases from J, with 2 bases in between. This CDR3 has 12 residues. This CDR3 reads CAISESSDTQYF. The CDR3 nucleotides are TGTGCCATCAGTGAGTCGTCAGATACGCAGTATTTT.

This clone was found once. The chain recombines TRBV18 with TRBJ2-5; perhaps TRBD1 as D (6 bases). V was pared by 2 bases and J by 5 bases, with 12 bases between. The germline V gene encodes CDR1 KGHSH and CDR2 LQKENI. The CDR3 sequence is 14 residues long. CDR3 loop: CASSPGGRMETQYF. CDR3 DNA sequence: TGTGCCAGCTCACCAGGGGGCAGAATGGAGACCCAGTACTTC.

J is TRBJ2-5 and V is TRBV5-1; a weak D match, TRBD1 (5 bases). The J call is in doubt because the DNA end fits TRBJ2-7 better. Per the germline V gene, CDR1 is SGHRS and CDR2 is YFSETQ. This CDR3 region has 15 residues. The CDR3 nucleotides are TGCGCCAGCAGCTTGGAGGCAGGGCAATTCCACGAGCAGTACTTC. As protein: CASSLEAGQFHEQYF.

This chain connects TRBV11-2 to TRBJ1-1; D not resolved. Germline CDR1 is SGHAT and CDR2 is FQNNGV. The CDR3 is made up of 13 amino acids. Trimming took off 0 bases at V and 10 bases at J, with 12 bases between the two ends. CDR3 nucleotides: TGTGCCAGCAGCTTAGATACGACCGTCGGAGCTTTCTTT. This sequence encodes CASSLDTTVGAFF.

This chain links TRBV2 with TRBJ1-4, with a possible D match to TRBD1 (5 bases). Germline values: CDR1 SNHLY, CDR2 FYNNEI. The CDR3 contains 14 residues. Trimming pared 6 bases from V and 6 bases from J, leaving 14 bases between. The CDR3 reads CASRGRGTDEKLFF. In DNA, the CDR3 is TGTGCCAGCAGGGGCCGGGGGACGGATGAAAAACTGTTTTTT.

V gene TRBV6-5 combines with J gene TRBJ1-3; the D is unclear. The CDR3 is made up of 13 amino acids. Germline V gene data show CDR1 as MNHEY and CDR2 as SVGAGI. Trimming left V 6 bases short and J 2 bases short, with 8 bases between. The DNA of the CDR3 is TGTGCCAGCAGGTCATCGGCTGGAAACACCATATATTTT. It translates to CASRSSAGNTIYF.

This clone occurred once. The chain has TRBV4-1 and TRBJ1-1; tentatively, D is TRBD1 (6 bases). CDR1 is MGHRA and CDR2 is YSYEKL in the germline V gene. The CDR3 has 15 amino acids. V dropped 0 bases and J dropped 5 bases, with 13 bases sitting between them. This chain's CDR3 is CASSQDTGSWTEAFF. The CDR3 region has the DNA TGCGCCAGCAGCCAAGATACAGGGAGTTGGACTGAAGCTTTCTTT.